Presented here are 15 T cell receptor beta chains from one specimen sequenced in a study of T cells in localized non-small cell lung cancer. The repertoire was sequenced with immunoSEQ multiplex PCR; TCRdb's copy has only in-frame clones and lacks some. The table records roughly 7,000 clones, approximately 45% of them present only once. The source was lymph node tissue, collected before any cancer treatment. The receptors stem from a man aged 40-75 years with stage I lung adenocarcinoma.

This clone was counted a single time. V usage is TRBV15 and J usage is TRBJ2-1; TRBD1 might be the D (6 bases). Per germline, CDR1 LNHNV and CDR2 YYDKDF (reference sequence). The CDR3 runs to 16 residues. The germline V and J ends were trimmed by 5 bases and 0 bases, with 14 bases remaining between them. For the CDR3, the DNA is TGTGCCACCAGCCGGACAGTTTCGAGCTCCTACAATGAGCAGTTCTTC. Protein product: CATSRTVSSSYNEQFF.

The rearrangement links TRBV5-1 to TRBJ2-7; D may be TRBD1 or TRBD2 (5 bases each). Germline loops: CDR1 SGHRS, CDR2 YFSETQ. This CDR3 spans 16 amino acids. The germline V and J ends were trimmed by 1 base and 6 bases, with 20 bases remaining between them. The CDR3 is CASSLSTGAGSGEQYF. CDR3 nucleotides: TGCGCCAGCAGCTTGTCTACCGGGGCCGGTTCTGGCGAGCAGTACTTC.

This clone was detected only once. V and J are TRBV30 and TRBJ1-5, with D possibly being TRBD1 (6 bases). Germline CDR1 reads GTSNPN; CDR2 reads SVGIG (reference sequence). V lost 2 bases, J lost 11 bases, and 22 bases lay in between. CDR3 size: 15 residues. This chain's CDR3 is CAWSITGAGVRAQHF. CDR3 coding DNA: TGTGCCTGGAGTATTACGGGGGCCGGGGTAAGGGCCCAGCATTTT.

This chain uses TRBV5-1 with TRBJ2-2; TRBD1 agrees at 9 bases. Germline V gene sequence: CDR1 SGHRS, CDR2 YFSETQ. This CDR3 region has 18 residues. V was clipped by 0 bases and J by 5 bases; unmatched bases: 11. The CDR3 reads CASSLALGQGLGTGELFF. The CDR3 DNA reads TGCGCCAGCAGCTTGGCCTTGGGACAGGGCTTGGGGACCGGGGAGCTGTTTTTT.

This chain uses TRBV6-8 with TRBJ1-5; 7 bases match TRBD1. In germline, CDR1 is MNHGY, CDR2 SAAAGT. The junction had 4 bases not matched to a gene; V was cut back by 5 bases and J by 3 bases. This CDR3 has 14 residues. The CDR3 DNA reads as TGTGCCAGCAGTCGACAGGGAGACAATCAGCCCCAGCATTTT. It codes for CASSRQGDNQPQHF.

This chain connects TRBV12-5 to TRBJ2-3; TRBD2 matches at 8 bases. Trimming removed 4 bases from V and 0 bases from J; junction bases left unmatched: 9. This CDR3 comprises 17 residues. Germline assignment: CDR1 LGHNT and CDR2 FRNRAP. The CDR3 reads CASGWECGLASTDTQYF. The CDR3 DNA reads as TGTGCTAGTGGTTGGGAGTGTGGACTAGCAAGCACAGATACGCAGTATTTT.

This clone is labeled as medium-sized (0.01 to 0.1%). The CDR3 DNA reads as TGTGCCAGCAGCCACGAGGGGGGCCCCCACAATGAGCAGTTCTTC. Translating gives CASSHEGGPHNEQFF. The chain combines TRBV11-3 with TRBJ2-1; possibly TRBD1 or TRBD2 for D (6 bases each). This CDR3 spans 15 amino acids. In germline, CDR1 is SGHNT, CDR2 YENEEA. Trimming removed 5 bases from V and 5 bases from J, with 16 bases in between. Filled out from reference TRBV11-3 and TRBJ2-1, the complete variable domain reads EAGVVQSPRYKIIEKKQPVAFWCNPISGHNTLYWYLQNLGQGPELLIRYENEEAVDDSQLPKDRFSAERLKGVDSTLKIQPAELGDSAVYLCASSHEGGPHNEQFFGPGTRLTVL.

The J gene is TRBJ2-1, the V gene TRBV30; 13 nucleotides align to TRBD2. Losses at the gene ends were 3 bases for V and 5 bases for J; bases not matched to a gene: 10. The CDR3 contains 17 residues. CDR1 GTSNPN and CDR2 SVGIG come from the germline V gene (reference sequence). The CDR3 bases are TGTGCCTGGAGCCAGGTCCTACTAGCGGGGGGGAACAATGAGCAGTTCTTC. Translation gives CAWSQVLLAGGNNEQFF.

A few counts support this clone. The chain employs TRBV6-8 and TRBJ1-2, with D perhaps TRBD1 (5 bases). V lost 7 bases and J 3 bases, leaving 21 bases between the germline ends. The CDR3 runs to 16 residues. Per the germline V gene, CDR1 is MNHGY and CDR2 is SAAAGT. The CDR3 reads CASNLIQGSLDYGYTF. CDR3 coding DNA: TGTGCCAGCAACCTCATTCAGGGTTCTCTCGACTATGGCTACACCTTC.

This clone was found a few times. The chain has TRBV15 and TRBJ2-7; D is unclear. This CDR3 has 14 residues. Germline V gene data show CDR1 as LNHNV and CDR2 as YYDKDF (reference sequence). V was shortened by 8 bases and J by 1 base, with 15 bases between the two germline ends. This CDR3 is CATGRTNPSYEQYF. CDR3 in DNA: TGTGCCACCGGCCGTACGAACCCGTCCTACGAGCAGTACTTC.

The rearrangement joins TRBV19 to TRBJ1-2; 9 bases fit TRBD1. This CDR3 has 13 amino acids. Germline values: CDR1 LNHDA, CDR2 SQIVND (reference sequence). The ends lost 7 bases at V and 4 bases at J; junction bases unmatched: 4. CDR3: CASNTGGGYGYTF. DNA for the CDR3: TGTGCCAGTAATACAGGGGGCGGCTATGGCTACACCTTC.

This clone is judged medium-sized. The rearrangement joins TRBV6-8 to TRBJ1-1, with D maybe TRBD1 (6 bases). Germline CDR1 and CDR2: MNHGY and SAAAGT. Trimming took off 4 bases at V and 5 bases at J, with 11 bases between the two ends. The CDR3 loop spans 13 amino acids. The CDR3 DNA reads TGTGCCAGCAGTTTCACGAGGGGGACTGAAGCTTTCTTT. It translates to CASSFTRGTEAFF.

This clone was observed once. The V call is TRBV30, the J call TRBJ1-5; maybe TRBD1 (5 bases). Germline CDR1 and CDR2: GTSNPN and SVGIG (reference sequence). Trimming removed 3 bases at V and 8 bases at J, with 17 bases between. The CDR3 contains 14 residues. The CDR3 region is CAWRRQGGMEPQHF. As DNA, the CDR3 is TGTGCCTGGAGAAGGCAGGGAGGAATGGAGCCCCAGCATTTT.

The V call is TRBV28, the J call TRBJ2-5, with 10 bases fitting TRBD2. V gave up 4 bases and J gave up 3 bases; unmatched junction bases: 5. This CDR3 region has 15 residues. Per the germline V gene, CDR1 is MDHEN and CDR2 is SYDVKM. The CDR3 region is CASSSTSGVEETQYF. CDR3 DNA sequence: TGTGCCAGCAGTTCAACTAGCGGGGTGGAAGAGACCCAGTACTTC. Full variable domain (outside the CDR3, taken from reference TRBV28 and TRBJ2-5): DVKVTQSSRYLVKRTGEKVFLECVQDMDHENMFWYRQDPGLGLRLIYFSYDVKMKEKGDIPEGYSVSREKKERFSLILESASTNQTSMYLCASSSTSGVEETQYFGPGTRLLVL.

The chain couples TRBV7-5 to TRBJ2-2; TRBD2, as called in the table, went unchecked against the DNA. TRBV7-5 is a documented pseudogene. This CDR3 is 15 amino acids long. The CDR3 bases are TGTGCCAGCAGCTTGGGAGGGGTAAAGACCGGGGAGCTGTTTTTT. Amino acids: CASSLGGVKTGELFF.